This TCR beta chain was observed in a study of blood T cell repertoires in COVID-19. As for the study in general: Both acute and convalescent COVID-19 samples were obtained from the United States, Italy and Spain. The cDNA or gDNA used as material had been derived from T cells, B-cell-depleted T cells, or PBMCs.

Original processing notes: For nucleated cells, counts were estimated from reference gene primer amplification. Repertoires were generated with immunoSEQ multiplex PCR, while TCRdb's copy carries only in-frame clones and drops some. That table furnishes V, J and clone size, whereas the DNA furnished D and trimming. The data contain approximately 68,000 clones, around 84% of them singletons. The CDR3 is made up of 15 amino acids. CDR1 is SGHTA and CDR2 is FQGNSA in the germline V gene. Trimming pared 4 bases from V and 5 bases from J, leaving 17 bases between. Sequencing was performed on peripheral blood. This chain joins TRBV7-2 and TRBJ2-5; D ambiguous. This receptor was identified in a man in his 70s with active or convalescent COVID-19. The CDR3 DNA is TGTGCCAGCAGCTCTGCACCAAGTGCGAGGGAGACCCAGTACTTC. Its translation is CASSSAPSARETQYF.